The text below deals with one TCR beta chain. Antigen specificity is unknown. cDNA libraries for TCR beta contained unique molecular identifiers. Each CDR3 protein is one row after TCRdb ran MiXCR on the PCR reads. The table has around 180,000 distinct CDR3 sequences, over 25% seen once. The data are from a study of post-analysis software for immune sequencing data. Study background: In terms of disease course, relapsing-remitting, secondary progressive and progressive-relapsing multiple sclerosis were included.

The CDR3 spans 16 residues. Germline V lookup: CDR1 SGHRS, CDR2 YFSETQ. The study, taken as a whole, reports: Clustering by F measure revealed strong co-clustering among samples prepared together in one batch. Controls showed significantly higher normalized Chao1 diversity than did multiple sclerosis patients. TRBV segments more frequent in patients than in controls numbered about five and included TRBV5-6, TRBV5-1 and TRBV20-1.

The clonotype comes from a girl between 5 and 17 years old with multiple sclerosis. Sequencing was done on a sample of blood. The V call is TRBV5-1, the J call TRBJ2-4, with TRBD1 matching over 7 bases. The closer fit of TRBJ2-7 to the DNA end suggests the J call may be wrong. The CDR3 nucleotides read TGCGCCAGCAGCTTGGGACAGGGAATCCCCCGGTACGAGCAGTACTTC. This encodes CASSLGQGIPRYEQYF.